In its sample, the clone carrying this T cell receptor beta chain was seen many times. Its matching antigen is unknown. This entry comes from a study of T-cell memory formation after mild COVID-19. Study-level points and caveats: Some SARS-CoV-2-responding clones were already detected in memory before infection.

MiXCR was run by TCRdb on the 5' RACE reads, yielding one entry per CDR3 protein. The sample lists 350,000 to 500,000 distinct CDR3 sequences; roughly 18% were seen once. The V and J ends lost 10 bases and 6 bases respectively, with 19 bases between them. The length of the CDR3 is 14 residues. Germline V gives CDR1 MNHEY, CDR2 SMNVEV (reference sequence). The sequence was collected from a man aged 18 to 30 who had mild COVID-19 (a few samples of this study predate the infection). Cell type and time point are not known. What was sequenced was PBMCs or a T cell subset sorted from them (not recorded which). This chain links TRBV27 with TRBJ2-1; weak D call: TRBD2 (5 bases). Here the CDR3 reads CATGVISSRNEQFF. As DNA, the CDR3 is TGTGCCACCGGGGTCATATCCAGTCGCAATGAGCAGTTCTTC.